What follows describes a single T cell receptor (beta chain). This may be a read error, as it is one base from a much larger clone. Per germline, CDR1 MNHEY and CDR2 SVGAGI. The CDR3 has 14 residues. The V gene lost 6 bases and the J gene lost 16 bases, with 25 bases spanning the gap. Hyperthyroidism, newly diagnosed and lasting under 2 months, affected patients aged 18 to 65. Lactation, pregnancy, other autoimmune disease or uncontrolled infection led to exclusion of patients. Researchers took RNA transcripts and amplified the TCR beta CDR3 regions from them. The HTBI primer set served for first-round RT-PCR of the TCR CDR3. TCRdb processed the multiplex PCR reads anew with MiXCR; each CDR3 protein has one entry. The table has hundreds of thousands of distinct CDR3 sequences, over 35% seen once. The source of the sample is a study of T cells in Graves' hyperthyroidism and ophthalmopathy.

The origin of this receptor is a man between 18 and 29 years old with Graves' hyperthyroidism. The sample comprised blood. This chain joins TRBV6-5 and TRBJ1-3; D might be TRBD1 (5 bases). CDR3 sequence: CASRPPGLQRLLYF. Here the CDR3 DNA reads TGTGCCAGCAGGCCACCGGGACTCCAGCGGTTACTTTATTTT.